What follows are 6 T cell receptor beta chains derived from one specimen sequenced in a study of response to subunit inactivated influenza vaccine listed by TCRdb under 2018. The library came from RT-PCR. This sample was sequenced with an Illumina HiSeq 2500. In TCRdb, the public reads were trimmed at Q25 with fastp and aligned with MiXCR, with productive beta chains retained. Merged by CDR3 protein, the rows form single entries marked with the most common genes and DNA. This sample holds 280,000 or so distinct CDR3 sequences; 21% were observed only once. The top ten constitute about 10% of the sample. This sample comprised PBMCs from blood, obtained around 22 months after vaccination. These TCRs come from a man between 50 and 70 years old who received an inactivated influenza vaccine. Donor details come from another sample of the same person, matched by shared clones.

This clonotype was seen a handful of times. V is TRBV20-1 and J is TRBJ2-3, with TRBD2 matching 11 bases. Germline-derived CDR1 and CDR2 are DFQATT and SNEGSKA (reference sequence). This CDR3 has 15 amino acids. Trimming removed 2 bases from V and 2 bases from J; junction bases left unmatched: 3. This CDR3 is CSARKLAGDTDTQYF. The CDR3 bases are TGCAGTGCTAGAAAACTAGCGGGAGACACAGATACGCAGTATTTT.

CDR3 loop: CASSPRPQGEQFF. In DNA form, the CDR3 reads TGTGCCAGCTCACCACGCCCGCAGGGTGAGCAGTTCTTC. The rearrangement joins TRBV18 to TRBJ2-1, with D maybe TRBD1 (5 bases). The CDR3 length is 13 residues. V lost 1 base, J lost 9 bases, and 10 bases lay in between. CDR1 KGHSH and CDR2 LQKENI come from the germline V gene.

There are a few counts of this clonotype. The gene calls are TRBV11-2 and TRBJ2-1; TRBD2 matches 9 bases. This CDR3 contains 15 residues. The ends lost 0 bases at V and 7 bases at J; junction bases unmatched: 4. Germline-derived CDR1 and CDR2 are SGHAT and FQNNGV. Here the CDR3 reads CASSLEPSGTNEQFF. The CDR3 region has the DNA TGTGCCAGCAGCTTAGAACCTAGCGGGACGAATGAGCAGTTCTTC. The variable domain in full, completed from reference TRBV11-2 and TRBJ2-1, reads EAGVAQSPRYKIIEKRQSVAFWCNPISGHATLYWYQQILGQGPKLLIQFQNNGVVDDSQLPKDRFSAERLKGVDSTLKIQPAKLEDSAVYLCASSLEPSGTNEQFFGPGTRLTVL.

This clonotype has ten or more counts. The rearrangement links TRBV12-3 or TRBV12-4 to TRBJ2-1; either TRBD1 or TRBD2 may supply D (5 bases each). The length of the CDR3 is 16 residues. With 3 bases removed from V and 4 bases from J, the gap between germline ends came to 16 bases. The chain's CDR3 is CASSFSGRILYNEQFF. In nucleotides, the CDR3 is TGTGCCAGCAGTTTCTCGGGACGGATATTATACAATGAGCAGTTCTTC.

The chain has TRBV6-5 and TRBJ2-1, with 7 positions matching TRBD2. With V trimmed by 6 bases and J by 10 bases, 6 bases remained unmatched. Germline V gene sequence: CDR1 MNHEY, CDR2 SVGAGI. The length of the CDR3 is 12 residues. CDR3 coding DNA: TGTGCCAGCAGATCCGGGACTACCGAGCAGTTCTTC. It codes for CASRSGTTEQFF.

The CDR3, as DNA: TGTGCCAGCAGTTGGACAGGGAGTGAGCAGTTCTTC. This gives the protein CASSWTGSEQFF. The V and J genes are TRBV12-3 or TRBV12-4 and TRBJ2-1; 8 bases are shared with TRBD1. V lost 4 bases to trimming and J lost 9 bases; unmatched junction nucleotides: 2. This CDR3 comprises 12 residues.